Listed below are T cell receptor beta chains from one sample, sequenced in a study of blood T cell repertoires in COVID-19. The repertoire was sequenced with immunoSEQ multiplex PCR; TCRdb's copy has only in-frame clones and lacks some. The table has about 180,000 clones, about nine tenths seen once. The sequenced material came from peripheral blood. These TCRs come from a man between 65 and 85 years old with active or convalescent COVID-19. Each CDR3 is given with its conserved first and last residue. The order of the fields is J gene, D gene, V gene, clone size, CDR3 DNA, CDR3 protein. A D gene is named only where the DNA matches it firmly. The size entry is marked missing in some rows and otherwise reads once, few, many or a size class.

>TRBJ1-1|NA|TRBV14|NA
TGTGCCAGCAGCCAGGACAGCGTCTATACTGAAGCTTTCTTT
CASSQDSVYTEAFF
>TRBJ2-5|NA|TRBV18|NA
TGTGCCAGCTCCGAACGCCAGCAAGAGACCCAGTACTTC
CASSERQQETQYF
>TRBJ2-5|NA|TRBV30|NA
TGTGCCTGGAGTAGGGGCAGGGGACAAGAGACCCAGTACTTC
CAWSRGRGQETQYF
>TRBJ2-7|TRBD1|TRBV6-1|NA
TGTGCCAGCAGTGAAGCGGGGGGACAGGGTGTCTACGAGCAGTACTTC
CASSEAGGQGVYEQYF
>TRBJ1-6|NA|TRBV7-3|NA
TGTGCCAGCAGCTTAATGGCCAGCTATAATTCACCCCTCCACTTT
CASSLMASYNSPLHF
>TRBJ2-2|NA|TRBV25-1|NA
TGTGCCAGCAGTGAGGCGGGGGCCGGCGGGGAGCTGTTTTTT
CASSEAGAGGELFF
>TRBJ1-6|NA|TRBV9|NA
TGTGCCAGCAGCGGACAGGCAAATAATTCACCCCTCCACTTT
CASSGQANNSPLHF
>TRBJ2-1|TRBD2|TRBV5-1|NA
TGCGCCAGCAGCCCCCTACTGACTAGCGGGCAATACAATGAGCAGTTCTTC
CASSPLLTSGQYNEQFF
>TRBJ1-1|NA|TRBV5-1|NA
TGCGCCAGCAGCCCCGTACATTCCATGAACACTGAAGCTTTCTTT
CASSPVHSMNTEAFF
>TRBJ2-7|NA|TRBV5-1|NA
TGCGCCAGCAGCACCCAGGGACTGTCCTACGAGCAGTACTTC
CASSTQGLSYEQYF
>TRBJ2-5|TRBD2|TRBV28|NA
TGTGCCAGCAGTTCCCTGGGGACTAGCGGATACTTAGCCGAGACCCAGTACTTC
CASSSLGTSGYLAETQYF
>TRBJ1-2|TRBD1|TRBV10-3|NA
TGTGCCATCAGTGAACAGGGGGGAGTTGGTGGCTACACCTTC
CAISEQGGVGGYTF
>TRBJ1-1|TRBD1|TRBV27|NA
TGTGCCAGCAGTTCGGACAGGGGGCGAGGGGACACTGAAGCTTTCTTT
CASSSDRGRGDTEAFF
>TRBJ1-2|NA|TRBV5-4|NA
TGTGCCAGCAGCTTGGGCCTAGGGGACTATGGCTACACCTTC
CASSLGLGDYGYTF
>TRBJ2-6|NA|TRBV28|NA
TGTGCCAGCATCCCCGGAGGGGCGCAGCACTCTGGGGCCAACGTCCTGACTTTC
CASIPGGAQHSGANVLTF
>TRBJ1-4|TRBD1|TRBV27|NA
TGTGCCAGTTCCCGGGGACAGGGGGCTAATGAAAAACTGTTTTTT
CASSRGQGANEKLFF
>TRBJ1-2|TRBD1|TRBV2|NA
TGTGCCAGCAGTTTGACAGGGACAAACTATGGCTACACCTTC
CASSLTGTNYGYTF
>TRBJ2-5|NA|TRBV7-9|NA
TGTGCCAGCAGCCCCCTGTGGCCCCAGCAAGAGACCCAGTACTTC
CASSPLWPQQETQYF
>TRBJ1-4|NA|TRBV4-3|NA
TGCGCCAGCAGCCTTCGGACATCGGGGATAGCGGGTGAAAAACTGTTTTTT
CASSLRTSGIAGEKLFF
>TRBJ1-1|NA|TRBV5-5|NA
TGTGCCAGCAGCTTCTACACCCGAGGCACTGAAGCTTTCTTT
CASSFYTRGTEAFF
>TRBJ1-6|NA|TRBV30|NA
TGTGCCTGGAGTGCTTCGGTCATAAATTCACCCCTCCACTTT
CAWSASVINSPLHF
>TRBJ1-1|TRBD1|TRBV18|NA
TGTGCCAGCTCACCCCTAGGGCAGGGGGACACTGAAGCTTTCTTT
CASSPLGQGDTEAFF
>TRBJ1-5|NA|TRBV29-1|once
TGCAGCATCCGAGGAGGGAGCAATCAGCCCCAGCATTTT
CSIRGGSNQPQHF
>TRBJ1-2|TRBD1|TRBV6-1|NA
TGTGCCAGCAGTGAATCACGGACAGGGAAAGGCTACACCTTC
CASSESRTGKGYTF
>TRBJ1-2|TRBD1|TRBV6-2/TRBV6-3|NA
TGTGCCAGCAGTAGGACAGGAAACTATGGCTACACCTTC
CASSRTGNYGYTF
>TRBJ2-2|TRBD1|TRBV11-3|once
TGTGCCAGCAGCTCAGCAGACAGGGCGAACACCGGGGAGCTGTTTTTT
CASSSADRANTGELFF
>TRBJ1-1|NA|TRBV28|NA
TGTGCCAGCACAGGGGCTGGGGGCCACGGTGAAGCTTTCTTT
CASTGAGGHGEAFF
>TRBJ2-6|NA|TRBV19|NA
TGTGCCAGTAGTAAGGACCATACCAGGGTGATGCTATCTGGGGCCAACGTCCTGACTTTC
CASSKDHTRVMLSGANVLTF
>TRBJ2-1|NA|TRBV11-3|NA
TGTGCCAGCAGCTTAAATAGCCTCAGCAACAATGAGCAGTTCTTC
CASSLNSLSNNEQFF
>TRBJ1-2|NA|TRBV29-1|NA
TGCAGCGTTGAAAGGGGTGGCTACACCTTC
CSVERGGYTF
>TRBJ2-5|NA|TRBV12-3/TRBV12-4|NA
TGTGCCAGCAAGAGGGGGAGTCAGACCCAGTACTTC
CASKRGSQTQYF
>TRBJ1-3|TRBD1|TRBV5-1|NA
TGCGCCAGCAGCTTCGAAGGGGGCAGGGGAAACACCATATATTTT
CASSFEGGRGNTIYF
>TRBJ1-2|TRBD1|TRBV28|NA
TGTGCCAGCAGTAGGGACAGGGCCTTCTATGGCTACACCTTC
CASSRDRAFYGYTF
>TRBJ2-7|NA|TRBV27|NA
TGTGCCAGCAGTTTATCAGGCGACAGTGCCTACGAGCAGTACTTC
CASSLSGDSAYEQYF
>TRBJ2-3|TRBD1|TRBV2|once
TGTGCCAGCAGTGAAATTTTAGGACAGGGAGAAGATACGCAGTATTTT
CASSEILGQGEDTQYF
>TRBJ1-2|TRBD1|TRBV19|NA
TGTGCCAGCTGGACAGGGGCGGGGGGTAACTATGGCTACACCTTC
CASWTGAGGNYGYTF
>TRBJ2-1|TRBD1|TRBV25-1|NA
TGTGCCAGCAGTGAAAGGGGGGACAGGAGTCTCGATGAGCAGTTCTTC
CASSERGDRSLDEQFF